This entry lists 13 T cell receptor beta chains sequenced from one sample in a study of blood T cell repertoires in COVID-19. Assay used: immunoSEQ multiplex PCR; TCRdb lists only in-frame clones, some missing. This table has some 100,000 clones, about 91% appearing once. The specimen sequenced was peripheral blood. These receptors all stem from a middle-aged man with acute or convalescent COVID-19.

V is TRBV19 and J is TRBJ1-1; D is unresolved. Germline V gene sequence: CDR1 LNHDA, CDR2 SQIVND (reference sequence). V was pared by 3 bases and J by 7 bases, with 6 bases between. The CDR3 runs 11 residues. Here the CDR3 DNA reads TGTGCCAGTAGTATGGGCAGTGAAGCTTTCTTT. Its protein is CASSMGSEAFF.

The gene calls are TRBV6-5 and TRBJ2-6; no firm D call. Germline V lookup: CDR1 MNHEY, CDR2 SVGAGI. The CDR3 sequence is 13 residues long. V lost 11 bases to trimming and J lost 1 base, with 9 bases between them. CDR3 loop: CAVWASGANVLTF. DNA of the CDR3: TGTGCCGTGTGGGCGTCTGGGGCCAACGTCCTGACTTTC.

This clone was seen only once. This chain connects TRBV21-1 to TRBJ1-1; the table's D call TRBD1 went unverified against the DNA. TRBV21-1 is recorded as a pseudogene. The CDR3 has 13 amino acids. CDR3 sequence reads: CASLGPSQKRAFF. The CDR3, as DNA: TGTGCCAGTCTGGGCCCATCGCAGAAAAGAGCTTTCTTT.

The chain recombines TRBV7-2 with TRBJ2-1, with D tentatively TRBD1 (5 bases). The CDR3 length is 15 residues. From germline, CDR1 is SGHTA and CDR2 FQGNSA. V was cut by 5 bases and J by 0 bases, with 11 bases left in between. DNA for the CDR3: TGTGCCAGCAGCGCTGACAGATCCTCCTACAATGAGCAGTTCTTC. This codes for CASSADRSSYNEQFF.

This clone was picked up one time. The chain combines TRBV12-5 with TRBJ1-1; unclear D gene. The germline V gene has CDR1 LGHNT and CDR2 FRNRAP. Trimming pared 0 bases from V and 1 base from J, leaving 6 bases between. This CDR3 contains 14 residues. The CDR3 nucleotides read TGTGCTAGTGGTTTGGTTAACAGGAACACTGAAGCTTTCTTT. Amino acid sequence: CASGLVNRNTEAFF.

The chain carries TRBV27 and TRBJ1-1; D is perhaps TRBD1 (6 bases). This CDR3 is 15 amino acids long. From germline, CDR1 is MNHEY and CDR2 SMNVEV (reference sequence). Trimming left V 3 bases short and J 0 bases short, with 11 bases between. The CDR3 protein is CASSLLDRMNTEAFF. The CDR3 DNA reads as TGTGCCAGCAGTTTGCTGGACAGAATGAACACTGAAGCTTTCTTT.

This clone turned up a few times. V is TRBV14 and J is TRBJ2-2; the D is unclear. Trimming took 4 bases from V and 7 from J, leaving 10 bases between them. CDR1 is SGHDN, CDR2 FVKESK, per germline. The CDR3 is made up of 13 amino acids. This chain's CDR3 is CASSRSRIGELFF. CDR3 DNA sequence: TGTGCCAGCAGCCGCTCCAGGATCGGGGAGCTGTTTTTT.

This chain links TRBV18 with TRBJ1-1, with TRBD1 matching 7 bases. Per the germline V gene, CDR1 is KGHSH and CDR2 is LQKENI. This CDR3 spans 14 amino acids. The junction had 5 bases not matched to a gene; V was cut back by 6 bases and J by 1 base. CDR3 in DNA: TGTGCCAGCTCTCTCGGGGACAGGAACACTGAAGCTTTCTTT. The encoded protein is CASSLGDRNTEAFF. The full variable domain, rest sourced from reference TRBV18 and TRBJ1-1, is NAGVMQNPRHLVRRRGQEARLRCSPMKGHSHVYWYRQLPEEGLKFMVYLQKENIIDESGMPKERFSAEFPKEGPSILRIQQVVRGDSAAYFCASSLGDRNTEAFFGQGTRLTVV.

This chain joins TRBV7-6 and TRBJ1-2, with TRBD1 as a possible D gene (5 bases). V was cut by 5 bases and J by 6 bases, with 13 bases left in between. The germline CDR1 and CDR2 sequences are SGHVS and FNYEAQ. The CDR3 extends over 13 amino acids. CDR3 bases: TGTGCCAGCAGCCCCTCTCCAGGGAATGGCTACACCTTC. This gives the protein CASSPSPGNGYTF.

The rearrangement uses TRBV4-1 and TRBJ2-7, with 10 positions matching TRBD1. This CDR3 region has 15 residues. Germline V gives CDR1 MGHRA, CDR2 YSYEKL. The junction had 7 bases not matched to a gene; V was cut back by 6 bases and J by 2 bases. This chain's CDR3 is CASSFLGTGAYEQYF. Written as DNA, the CDR3 is TGCGCCAGCAGTTTTCTCGGGACAGGGGCCTACGAGCAGTACTTC.

This rearrangement joins TRBV11-2 to TRBJ2-5; D perhaps matches TRBD2 (5 bases). Germline V lookup: CDR1 SGHAT, CDR2 FQNNGV. This CDR3 comprises 14 residues. Between the trimmed V and J ends, which lost 5 bases and 5 bases, there was a span of 15 bases. In DNA, the CDR3 is TGTGCCAGCAGCCTTCTTGGACTTGGGGAGACCCAGTACTTC. This translates into CASSLLGLGETQYF.

The CDR3 DNA sequence: TGTGCCAGCAGCTTATCCCCAGGCTCTTATTCACCCCTCCACTTT. Translating it yields CASSLSPGSYSPLHF. The chain links TRBV11-2 to TRBJ1-6; the D is unclear. The CDR3 is 15 residues long. In germline, CDR1 is SGHAT, CDR2 FQNNGV. V shed 2 bases and J shed 8 bases, with 13 bases lying between them.

This clone has only one observation. The V gene is TRBV10-3, the J gene TRBJ1-1, with TRBD1 matching over 7 bases. V was clipped by 1 base and J by 7 bases; unmatched bases: 18. There are 18 residues in the CDR3. Germline V lookup: CDR1 ENHRY, CDR2 SYGVKD. This CDR3 is CAISEFGVGGGQVSEAFF. As DNA, the CDR3 is TGTGCCATCAGTGAGTTCGGAGTCGGGGGAGGACAGGTGAGTGAAGCTTTCTTT.